This entry concerns a single TCR beta chain. How the authors handled the data: Amplified reference gene primers provided the basis for estimating nucleated cell counts. TCRdb's table, derived via immunoSEQ multiplex PCR, lists solely in-frame clones and lacks some. The DNA was the basis for D and trimming; V, J and clone size are from that table. The sample carries some 160,000 clones, around 84% recorded once. This sample was included in a study of blood T cell repertoires in COVID-19. Study-level information: Collection of acute and convalescent COVID-19 samples took place in the United States, Italy and Spain. PBMCs, B-cell-depleted T cells, or T cells provided the cDNA or gDNA that made up the material.

Trimming took off 2 bases at V and 6 bases at J, with 15 bases between the two ends. In germline, CDR1 is SGDLS, CDR2 YYNGEE. The CDR3 spans 16 residues. This TCR derives from a woman aged 45-65 years with acute or convalescent COVID-19. The sequencing sample was made of peripheral blood. The chain joins TRBV9 to TRBJ1-6; D is uncertain. This chain's CDR3 is CASSVAEFYLNSPLHF. The CDR3 DNA is TGTGCCAGCAGCGTCGCAGAATTTTATCTTAATTCACCCCTCCACTTT.